The clone carrying this T cell receptor (beta chain) showed up just a few times. The antigen is unknown. A single record per CDR3 protein comes from TCRdb applying MiXCR to the reads. The repertoire holds 60,000 to 85,000 distinct CDR3 sequences, roughly 20% seen once, with roughly 79% in the top ten. These data are taken from a study of T cell repertoires in cytomegalovirus infection. Across the whole study: Public TCR beta signatures indicated both CMV infection and matching HLA type.

This CDR3 has 12 residues. CDR1 is SGHTA, CDR2 FQGNSA, per germline. V lost 1 base and J 4 bases, leaving 4 bases between the germline ends. This chain joins TRBV7-2 and TRBJ2-5, with unresolved D. This TCR was sampled from a human donor in good health (CMV status not recorded). Some clones in this sample may be carry-over from other donors' samples. The specimen sequenced was PBMCs, sequenced either directly or after in vitro stimulation (not recorded which). CDR3 residues: CASSLVVETQYF. Here the CDR3 DNA reads TGTGCCAGCAGCTTAGTGGTAGAGACCCAGTACTTC.